This passage covers 25 T cell receptor beta chains from one sample sequenced in a study of cytomegalovirus exposure and HLA in healthy donors. The PCR had 60 Vbeta and 13 Jbeta primers. Measured with immunoSEQ multiplex PCR; TCRdb has only the in-frame clones, and not every one. The sample includes 100,000 to 150,000 clones, approximately 70% of them seen just once. The sequenced sample was PBMCs. The receptors derive from a man between 60 and 70 years old in good health and CMV-seropositive.

This sequence joins TRBV29-1 and TRBJ1-1; D uncertain. Germline CDR1 and CDR2: SQVTM and ANQGSEA. The CDR3 is 11 residues long. The V end was cut by 7 bases, the J end by 6 bases, with 12 bases between. The CDR3 coding sequence is TGCAGCGGTAGGAGCGAGGCTGAAGCTTTCTTT. This codes for CSGRSEAEAFF.

The chain combines TRBV7-9 with TRBJ2-7; D is possibly TRBD2 (6 bases). V lost 6 bases to trimming and J lost 6 bases, with 9 bases between them. This CDR3 contains 11 residues. Germline V gives CDR1 SEHNR, CDR2 FQNEAQ (reference sequence). CDR3 sequence reads: CASSTSPEQYF. The CDR3 bases are TGTGCCAGCAGTACTAGCCCCGAGCAGTACTTC.

The chain recombines TRBV6-4 with TRBJ2-5, with D possibly matching TRBD2 (5 bases). The V end lost 0 bases, the J end lost 2 bases, and 16 bases lay between the germline ends. This CDR3 is 17 amino acids long. Germline V lookup: CDR1 MRHNA, CDR2 SNTAGT. The CDR3 region has the DNA TGTGCCAGCAGTGACTCGATTGAGGGATATCAACAAGAGACCCAGTACTTC. This translates into CASSDSIEGYQQETQYF.

The J gene is TRBJ1-1, the V gene TRBV4-1, with TRBD1 identical over 8 bases. This CDR3 contains 14 residues. Germline assignment: CDR1 MGHRA and CDR2 YSYEKL. Losses at the gene ends were 6 bases for V and 1 base for J; bases not matched to a gene: 4. The CDR3 here is CASRRTGQNTEAFF. CDR3 in DNA: TGCGCCAGCAGGCGGACAGGGCAGAACACTGAAGCTTTCTTT.

This clone showed up just a few times. Other DNA variants within this sample encode the same CDR3. The rearrangement joins TRBV5-1 to TRBJ2-5; D possibly corresponds to TRBD1 (5 bases). V was trimmed by 0 bases and J by 1 base, leaving 7 bases between them. The CDR3 extends over 14 amino acids. CDR1 and CDR2 from the germline V gene are SGHRS and YFSETQ. In DNA form, the CDR3 reads TGCGCCAGCAGCTTGGAGGGGCGCCAAGAGACCCAGTACTTC. Residues: CASSLEGRQETQYF.

The V gene is TRBV7-3, the J gene TRBJ1-3, with TRBD1 matching 8 bases. CDR1 and CDR2 from the germline V gene are SGHTA and FQGTGA. The length of the CDR3 is 15 residues. V lost 3 bases and J lost 3; bases outside the gene matches: 4. Here the CDR3 reads CASSFPGGCGNTIYF. The DNA of the CDR3 is TGTGCCAGCAGCTTTCCAGGGGGCTGTGGAAACACCATATATTTT.

The chain is built from TRBV10-1 and TRBJ2-2, with D perhaps TRBD2 (5 bases). Between the trimmed V and J ends, which lost 6 bases and 5 bases, there was a span of 10 bases. Germline lookup yields CDR1 WNHNN and CDR2 SYGVQD (reference sequence). The CDR3 is 13 residues long. CDR3 sequence (DNA): TGCGCCAGCAGATCAAGGAGGACCGGGGAGCTGTTTTTT. Encoded protein: CASRSRRTGELFF.

This clone was seen more than once but under ten times. This chain connects TRBV28 to TRBJ2-7; 7 bases align to TRBD1. Per germline, CDR1 MDHEN and CDR2 SYDVKM. Trimming at V came to 5 bases and at J to 5 bases, leaving 12 bases not matched to a gene. The CDR3 is made up of 15 amino acids. DNA for the CDR3: TGTGCCAGCAGTCCTCGACAGGGAGTGCGGAACGAGCAGTACTTC. Its protein is CASSPRQGVRNEQYF.

This rearrangement joins TRBV10-3 to TRBJ2-7, with 9 nucleotides matching TRBD2. CDR1 and CDR2 from the germline V gene are ENHRY and SYGVKD. Trimming at V came to 10 bases and at J to 5 bases, leaving 9 bases not matched to a gene. The CDR3 has 13 residues. The CDR3 loop is CATLPSGVDEQYF. The CDR3 DNA is TGTGCCACCCTCCCTAGCGGGGTCGACGAGCAGTACTTC.

This clone was found once. The genes are TRBV28 and TRBJ1-5; possible D gene TRBD1, 5 bases. The ends were cut back, 3 bases at V and 5 bases at J, with 23 bases in the middle. The CDR3 consists of 18 residues. The V gene's germline CDR1 is MDHEN and CDR2 SYDVKM. CDR3 in DNA: TGTGCCAGCAGTTTGCTTCTATTTGTCAGGGATTCCCATCAGCCCCAGCATTTT. This encodes CASSLLLFVRDSHQPQHF.

The chain couples TRBV2 to TRBJ2-1; D unresolved. This CDR3 region has 11 residues. Germline assignment: CDR1 SNHLY and CDR2 FYNNEI. The V gene lost 6 bases and the J gene lost 4 bases, with 4 bases spanning the gap. The CDR3 bases are TGTGCCAGCAGCTATTACAATGAGCAGTTCTTC. It translates to CASSYYNEQFF.

J is TRBJ1-6 and V is TRBV7-8; 8 nucleotides line up with TRBD1. Trimming cost V 5 bases and J 10 bases; bases outside gene matches: 7. Germline V gives CDR1 SGHVS, CDR2 FQNEAQ. CDR3 length equals 14 residues. CDR3 protein: CASSPGQGQSPLHF. The DNA of the CDR3 is TGTGCCAGCAGCCCCGGACAGGGTCAGTCACCCCTCCACTTT.

This chain uses TRBV2 with TRBJ2-5; D is unclear. Trimming shortened V by 0 bases and J by 5 bases, and 13 bases separated the two germline ends. CDR1 SNHLY and CDR2 FYNNEI come from the germline V gene. The CDR3 is made up of 15 amino acids. This CDR3 is CASSEAPGLGETQYF. As DNA, the CDR3 is TGTGCCAGCAGTGAAGCACCAGGTTTGGGTGAGACCCAGTACTTC.

This chain connects TRBV4-1 to TRBJ2-7; D remains unclear. The CDR3 totals 14 residues. V was clipped by 3 bases and J by 0 bases, with 9 bases between them. Germline V gives CDR1 MGHRA, CDR2 YSYEKL. This CDR3 reads CASSQSRFSYEQYF. The CDR3 DNA is TGCGCCAGCAGCCAGAGTCGGTTCTCCTACGAGCAGTACTTC.

V is TRBV30 and J is TRBJ1-1; 11 bases map to TRBD1. The CDR3 is 13 amino acids. The germline V gene has CDR1 GTSNPN and CDR2 SVGIG (reference sequence). The trim removed 5 bases at V and 4 bases at J, leaving 3 bases unmatched. For the CDR3, the DNA is TGTGCCTGGTGGACAGGGGGCATCACTGAAGCTTTCTTT. This encodes CAWWTGGITEAFF.

The chain carries TRBV9 and TRBJ2-2; the D is unclear. Germline values: CDR1 SGDLS, CDR2 YYNGEE. This CDR3 contains 14 residues. Trimming left V 2 bases short and J 3 bases short, with 8 bases between. This CDR3 reads CASSVLSDTGELFF. CDR3 DNA: TGTGCCAGCAGCGTCCTTTCCGACACCGGGGAGCTGTTTTTT.

The chain has TRBV7-3 and TRBJ1-1; possibly TRBD1 for D (6 bases). CDR3 size: 16 residues. The V gene's germline CDR1 is SGHTA and CDR2 FQGTGA. V was clipped by 7 bases and J by 1 base, with 19 bases between them. This CDR3 is CASILSEQGPNTEAFF. In DNA, the CDR3 is TGTGCCAGCATCCTCAGTGAACAGGGACCGAACACTGAAGCTTTCTTT. The complete variable domain, with remaining parts taken from reference TRBV7-3 and TRBJ1-1, reads GAGVSQTPSNKVTEKGKYVELRCDPISGHTALYWYRQSLGQGPEFLIYFQGTGAADDSGLPNDRFFAVRPEGSVSTLKIQRTERGDSAVYLCASILSEQGPNTEAFFGQGTRLTVV.

The chain couples TRBV11-2 to TRBJ1-5; 7 nucleotides align to TRBD1. The CDR3 is 13 amino acids. Trimming cost V 5 bases and J 4 bases; bases outside gene matches: 2. In germline, CDR1 is SGHAT, CDR2 FQNNGV. The CDR3 sequence is CASSPTGNQPQHF. In nucleotides, the CDR3 is TGTGCCAGCAGCCCGACAGGGAATCAGCCCCAGCATTTT.

The chain is built from TRBV9 and TRBJ2-3; D is possibly TRBD2 (6 bases). V gave up 2 bases and J gave up 3 bases, with 13 bases separating them. Germline-derived CDR1 and CDR2 are SGDLS and YYNGEE. The CDR3 totals 15 residues. The chain's CDR3 is CASSVGSSFTDTQYF. CDR3 sequence (DNA): TGTGCCAGCAGCGTCGGGAGTTCCTTTACAGATACGCAGTATTTT. The variable domain in full, completed from reference TRBV9 and TRBJ2-3, reads DSGVTQTPKHLITATGQRVTLRCSPRSGDLSVYWYQQSLDQGLQFLIQYYNGEERAKGNILERFSAQQFPDLHSELNLSSLELGDSALYFCASSVGSSFTDTQYFGPGTRLTVL.

The chain links TRBV2 to TRBJ1-4; the D gene is possibly TRBD1 (6 bases). Germline loops: CDR1 SNHLY, CDR2 FYNNEI. The CDR3 runs 13 residues. V was cut by 3 bases and J by 8 bases, with 10 bases left in between. The CDR3 DNA sequence: TGTGCCAGCAGTGACAGGGGTAGAGAAAAACTGTTTTTT. Encoded protein: CASSDRGREKLFF.

The chain combines TRBV30 with TRBJ2-1, with D tentatively TRBD2 (6 bases). V dropped 3 bases and J dropped 8 bases, with 17 bases sitting between them. The CDR3 contains 14 residues. Germline V gene sequence: CDR1 GTSNPN, CDR2 SVGIG (reference sequence). The chain's CDR3 is CAWSPGTLSHEQFF. In DNA, the CDR3 is TGTGCCTGGAGCCCCGGGACTTTAAGCCATGAGCAGTTCTTC.

This sequence joins TRBV6-1 and TRBJ2-5, with 7 positions matching TRBD2. With V trimmed by 6 bases and J by 4 bases, 8 bases remained unmatched. The CDR3 runs 14 residues. CDR1 is MNHNS and CDR2 is SASEGT in the germline V gene. CDR3 protein: CASRGSGRGETQYF. The CDR3 DNA follows: TGTGCCAGCAGGGGGTCGGGGAGGGGAGAGACCCAGTACTTC.

The chain employs TRBV5-5 and TRBJ1-1, with 7 bases matching TRBD1. The ends lost 3 bases at V and 0 bases at J; junction bases unmatched: 8. CDR1 is SGHKS, CDR2 YYEKEE, per germline (reference sequence). This CDR3 spans 16 amino acids. The DNA for the CDR3 is TGTGCCAGCAGCTCTAAGACAGGGATCATGAACACTGAAGCTTTCTTT. Protein sequence: CASSSKTGIMNTEAFF.

The J gene is TRBJ2-3, the V gene TRBV4-1, with D unresolved. Germline values: CDR1 MGHRA, CDR2 YSYEKL. V was trimmed by 3 bases and J by 2 bases, leaving 12 bases between them. This CDR3 region has 15 residues. This CDR3 reads CASSQYDINTDTQYF. CDR3 coding DNA: TGCGCCAGCAGCCAGTATGACATAAACACAGATACGCAGTATTTT.

This chain links TRBV5-8 with TRBJ1-6, with 9 bases fitting TRBD1. The germline gives CDR1 SGHTS, CDR2 YDEGEE. CDR3 length: 15 amino acids. Trimming took 7 bases from V and 7 from J; bases not matched to a gene: 9. CDR3 nucleotides: TGTGCCAGCGGCTCTGGACAGGGGTTAAATTCACCCCTCCACTTT. Amino acid sequence: CASGSGQGLNSPLHF.